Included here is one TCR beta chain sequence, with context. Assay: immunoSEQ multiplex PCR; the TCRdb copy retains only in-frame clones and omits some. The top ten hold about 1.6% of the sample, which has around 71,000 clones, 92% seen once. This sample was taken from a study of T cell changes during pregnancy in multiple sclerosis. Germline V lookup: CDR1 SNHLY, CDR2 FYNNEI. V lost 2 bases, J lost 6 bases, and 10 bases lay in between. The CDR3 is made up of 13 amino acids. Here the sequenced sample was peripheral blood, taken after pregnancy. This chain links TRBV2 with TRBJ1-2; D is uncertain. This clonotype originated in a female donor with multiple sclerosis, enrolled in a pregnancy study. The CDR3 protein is CASSERFEDGYTF. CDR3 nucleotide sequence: TGTGCCAGCAGTGAAAGGTTCGAGGATGGCTACACCTTC.